The TCR beta chain described here comes from a study of vaccination and CD4 T cells after COVID-19. Study-wide context: Blood was drawn a median about 75 days post second dose, range 14 to 241. Cells were stimulated with overlapping spike peptides from SARS-CoV-2, HCoV-NL63, HCoV-OC43 and HCoV-229E.

Losses at the gene ends were 1 base for V and 0 bases for J; bases not matched to a gene: 9. Per germline, CDR1 DFQATT and CDR2 SNEGSKA (reference sequence). The length of the CDR3 is 19 residues. As concerns this clonotype: Its target is not known.

At the Johns Hopkins FTIC core, DNA taken from cultured CD4+ T cells was sequenced by way of the Oncomine TCR Beta short-read assay. One entry per CDR3 protein, called by TCRdb with MiXCR from the PCR reads. Of 7,900 or so distinct CDR3 sequences listed, roughly 53% are singletons. Treatment reported: approximately 9-day PBMC culture with coronavirus spike peptide pools or control peptides (ViraFEST assay). V gene TRBV20-1 combines with J gene TRBJ2-1; TRBD2 matches at 13 bases. The source material was CD4+ T cells from blood, cultured in vitro. This TCR was recovered from a human donor who had recovered from COVID-19. CDR3 nucleotide sequence: TGCAGTGCTAGAGCCCTGACTAGCGGGAGGCCCAGCTCCTACAATGAGCAGTTCTTC. This sequence encodes CSARALTSGRPSSYNEQFF.